Sequencing of this T cell receptor (beta chain) was carried out in a study of T-cell memory formation after mild COVID-19. TCRdb reprocessed the 5' RACE reads with MiXCR, giving one entry per CDR3 protein. The sample lists a few hundred thousand distinct CDR3 sequences, around a sixth occurring once. This clonotype was recorded at least ten times. Trimming stripped 2 bases from V and 0 bases from J, with 1 base between. The germline V gene encodes CDR1 SGHVS and CDR2 FNYEAQ. The CDR3 spans 13 residues. The rearrangement links TRBV7-6 to TRBJ2-2; D ambiguous. The clonotype originates from a man between 18 and 35 years old who had mild COVID-19 (a few samples of this study predate the infection). Cell type and time point are not known. Sequencing was carried out using PBMCs or a T cell subset sorted from them (not recorded which). The DNA of the CDR3 is TGTGCCAGCAGCTTAACGAACACCGGGGAGCTGTTTTTT. It is translated as CASSLTNTGELFF.